These 10 T cell receptor beta chains came from one sample sequenced in a study of T-cell memory formation after mild COVID-19. TCRdb used MiXCR to reprocess the 5' RACE reads, holding one entry per CDR3 protein. Of about 310,000 distinct CDR3 sequences listed, approximately 19% are singletons. The sequencing input was PBMCs or a T cell subset sorted from them (not recorded which). These receptor sequences come from a man between 18 and 35 years old who had mild COVID-19 (a few samples of this study predate the infection). Cell type and time point are not known.

This clonotype was counted between two and nine times. This chain's CDR3 is CASSMRGGQDTQYF. CDR3 in DNA: TGTGCCAGCAGCATGCGGGGGGGCCAAGATACGCAGTATTTT. The genes are TRBV5-4 and TRBJ2-3; the match to TRBD2 covers 9 bases. V shed 4 bases, J shed 5 bases, and the junction held 5 bases outside the gene matches. CDR3 length: 14 residues. CDR1 and CDR2 (germline): SGHNT, YYREEE (reference sequence).

The chain uses TRBV18 and TRBJ1-3; D gene uncertain. V was clipped by 1 base and J by 0 bases, with 7 bases between them. CDR1 and CDR2 from the germline V gene are KGHSH and LQKENI. The CDR3 sequence is 15 residues long. The chain's CDR3 is CASSPLGNSGNTIYF. The DNA of the CDR3 is TGTGCCAGCTCACCACTCGGAAACTCTGGAAACACCATATATTTT.

This clonotype was detected ten times or more. V usage is TRBV4-3 and J usage is TRBJ2-1, with 8 bases matching TRBD2. Per germline, CDR1 LGHNA and CDR2 YSLEER. V trimming: 1 base; J trimming: 8 bases; junction bases outside the gene matches: 7. The CDR3 loop spans 15 amino acids. In nucleotides, the CDR3 is TGCGCCAGCAGCCAAGGCTTAGCGGGGATTCATGAGCAGTTCTTC. Residues: CASSQGLAGIHEQFF.

The chain couples TRBV10-2 to TRBJ1-4; no definite D call. V lost 8 bases to trimming and J lost 7 bases, with 8 bases between them. The CDR3 has 11 amino acids. The V gene's germline CDR1 is WSHSY and CDR2 SAAADI. The CDR3 nucleotides are TGCGCCAGCCGACACGGTGAAAAACTGTTTTTT. As protein: CASRHGEKLFF.

The chain combines TRBV29-1 with TRBJ2-1; no clear D. Germline V gene lookup returns CDR1 SQVTM and CDR2 ANQGSEA. Trimming took 7 bases from V and 5 from J, leaving 15 bases between them. The length of the CDR3 is 13 residues. The CDR3 DNA sequence: TGCAGCGCCCTACGATCCACCCACAATGAGCAGTTCTTC. Encoded protein: CSALRSTHNEQFF.

This clonotype was counted only a few times. The J gene is TRBJ1-1, the V gene TRBV5-1; 8 nucleotides agree with TRBD1. The CDR3 length is 15 residues. Per the germline V gene, CDR1 is SGHRS and CDR2 is YFSETQ. V shed 0 bases, J shed 3 bases, and the junction held 4 bases outside the gene matches. CDR3 in amino acids: CASSLVQGVDTEAFF. The CDR3 DNA sequence: TGCGCCAGCAGCTTGGTACAGGGGGTGGACACTGAAGCTTTCTTT. Full variable domain (outside the CDR3, taken from reference TRBV5-1 and TRBJ1-1): KAGVTQTPRYLIKTRGQQVTLSCSPISGHRSVSWYQQTPGQGLQFLFEYFSETQRNKGNFPGRFSGRQFSNSRSEMNVSTLELGDSALYLCASSLVQGVDTEAFFGQGTRLTVV.

A few counts support this clonotype. V and J are TRBV7-8 and TRBJ2-3, with TRBD2 as a possible D gene (6 bases). The germline gives CDR1 SGHVS, CDR2 FQNEAQ. Trimming stripped 4 bases from V and 0 bases from J, with 20 bases between. This CDR3 spans 18 amino acids. DNA of the CDR3: TGTGCCAGCAGCTCCCGGAGGGCGGACTTTTTAAGCACAGATACGCAGTATTTT. This codes for CASSSRRADFLSTDTQYF.

In its sample, this clonotype was seen many times. The chain is built from TRBV11-2 and TRBJ2-1; 8 bases line up with TRBD2. This CDR3 spans 15 amino acids. The J segment lost 5 bases and the V segment lost 5 bases, leaving 8 bases of the junction unmatched. Germline V lookup: CDR1 SGHAT, CDR2 FQNNGV. The CDR3 is CASSPGGGRDNEQFF. The CDR3, as DNA: TGTGCCAGCAGCCCCGGGGGGGGCAGGGACAATGAGCAGTTCTTC.

The table lists this clonotype with many counts. The chain carries TRBV7-8 and TRBJ2-3; D is possibly TRBD2 (6 bases). This CDR3 contains 13 residues. The germline CDR1 and CDR2 sequences are SGHVS and FQNEAQ. V was clipped by 1 base and J by 13 bases, with 15 bases between them. The CDR3 DNA reads as TGTGCCAGCAGCTTAGAATATCGGGGGTGCGAGTATTTT. Translated, it gives CASSLEYRGCEYF.

The chain employs TRBV28 and TRBJ2-3, with D possibly being TRBD1 or TRBD2 (5 bases each). Germline V lookup: CDR1 MDHEN, CDR2 SYDVKM. Trimming shortened V by 3 bases and J by 3 bases, and 19 bases separated the two germline ends. The length of the CDR3 is 17 residues. The CDR3 is CASSFKWGMTLTDTQYF. DNA of the CDR3: TGTGCCAGCAGTTTTAAGTGGGGGATGACTCTGACAGATACGCAGTATTTT.